This TCR beta chain was retrieved from a study of tumor and adjacent non-tumor tissue in lung cancer. The CDR3 spans 13 residues. Germline values: CDR1 SGHAT, CDR2 FQNNGV. This clonotype was detected only once. The antigen remains unidentified. The junction does not match germline at one end; this may be a read error. The template was RNA from unsorted bulk tissue. This non-tumor lung sample came from over 3 cm beyond the tumor edge. Findings and limits, study-wide: Tumor tissue had significantly higher TCR diversity than normal lung.

The library came from three nested PCR rounds adapted from ARM-PCR protocols. Each CDR3 protein gets one entry after TCRdb re-called the multiplex PCR reads with MiXCR. The sample has 94,000 or so distinct CDR3 sequences; roughly 77% are singletons. The sequence derives from a woman between 50 and 59 years old with non-small cell lung cancer. The V gene is TRBV11-2, the J gene TRBJ1-5; D unclear. Material for sequencing was distant non-tumor lung tissue. CDR3 in DNA: TGTGCCAGCAACTTAGAGAACGGGTGGGCCCAGCACTTT. Translation gives CASNLENGWAQHF.